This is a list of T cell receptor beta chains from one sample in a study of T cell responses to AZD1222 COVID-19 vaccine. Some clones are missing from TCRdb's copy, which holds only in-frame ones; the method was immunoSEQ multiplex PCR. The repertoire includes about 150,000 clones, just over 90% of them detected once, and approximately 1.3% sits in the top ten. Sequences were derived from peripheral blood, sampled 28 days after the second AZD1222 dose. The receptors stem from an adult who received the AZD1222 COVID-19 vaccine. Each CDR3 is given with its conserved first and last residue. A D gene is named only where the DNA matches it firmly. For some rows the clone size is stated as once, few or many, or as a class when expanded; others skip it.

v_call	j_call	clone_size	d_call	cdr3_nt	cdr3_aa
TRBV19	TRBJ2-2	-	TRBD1	TGTGCCAGTAGTATTTCTCGGGACAGGAACACCGGGGAGCTGTTTTTT	CASSISRDRNTGELFF
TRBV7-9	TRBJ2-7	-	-	TGTGCCAGCAGCTTGGGGGACGGAAGCAAGCAGTACTTC	CASSLGDGSKQYF
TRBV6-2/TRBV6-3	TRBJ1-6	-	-	TGTGCCAGCAGTTACTCGAGGGGGATTTCACCCCTCCACTTT	CASSYSRGISPLHF
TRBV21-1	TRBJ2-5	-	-	TGTGCCAGCAGCTTTATAGTCAGCGGGCTGAAAGAGACCCAGTACTTC	CASSFIVSGLKETQYF
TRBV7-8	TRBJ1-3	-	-	TGTGCCAGCAGCTTGACGACGGTCTCTGGAAACACCATATATTTT	CASSLTTVSGNTIYF
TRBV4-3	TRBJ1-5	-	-	TGCGCCAGCAGCCAAGATGCAGATGCGGGAAATCAGCCCCAGCATTTT	CASSQDADAGNQPQHF
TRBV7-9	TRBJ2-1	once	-	TGTGCCAGCAGCTCAACTTTGGGGGGGCGGAACAATGAGCAGTTCTTC	CASSSTLGGRNNEQFF
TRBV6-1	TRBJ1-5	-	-	TGTGCCAGCAGTGAAATCGGAACTAGCAATCAGCCCCAGCATTTT	CASSEIGTSNQPQHF
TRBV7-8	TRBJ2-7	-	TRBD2	TGTGCCAGCAGCAACGAAAGGACTAGGAGTTACGAGCAGTACTTC	CASSNERTRSYEQYF
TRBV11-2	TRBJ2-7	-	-	TGTGCCAGCAGCCCCGAGAGCTACGAGCAGTACTTC	CASSPESYEQYF
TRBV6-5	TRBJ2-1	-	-	TGTGCCAGCACCGCGGACACGGTGGTCTACAATGAGCAGTTCTTC	CASTADTVVYNEQFF
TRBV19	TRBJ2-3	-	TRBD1	TGTGCCAGTAGTTTGGGGGACAGGGGAGATACGCAGTATTTT	CASSLGDRGDTQYF
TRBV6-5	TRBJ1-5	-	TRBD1	TGTGCCAGCAGTTCGGACAGGGACCCTTATCAGCCCCAGCATTTT	CASSSDRDPYQPQHF
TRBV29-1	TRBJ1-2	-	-	TGCAGCGTTGAAGGGGGCAGAGGCTACACCTTC	CSVEGGRGYTF
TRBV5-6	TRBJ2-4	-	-	TGTGCCAGCAGCTTGGTGAGGTTGTCAGGGCTAGCCAAAAACATTCAGTACTTC	CASSLVRLSGLAKNIQYF
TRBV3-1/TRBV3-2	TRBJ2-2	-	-	TGTGCCAGCAGACAAGCCGGGGAGCTGTTTTTT	CASRQAGELFF
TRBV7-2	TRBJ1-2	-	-	TGTGCCAGCAGCCTTTCGGGAGTAGCATACTATGGCTACACCTTC	CASSLSGVAYYGYTF